This is a list of T cell receptor beta chains from one sample in a study of blood T cell repertoires in COVID-19. Measured with immunoSEQ multiplex PCR; TCRdb has only the in-frame clones, and not every one. The sample consists of approximately 200,000 clones, more than 85% of them appearing once. Specimen: peripheral blood. The receptors were gathered from a woman aged 25 to 39 with active or convalescent COVID-19. The CDR3 runs from the conserved cysteine through the conserved F or W. A D gene is named only where the DNA matches it firmly. Clone size appears in some rows only: once, few, many, or a class for an expanded clone.

>-|TRBJ2-3|TRBV6-2/TRBV6-3|-|12
CASSRHQDTQYF
>TRBD2|TRBJ2-1|TRBV7-8|-|17
CASSFGGAGAGYNEQFF
>-|TRBJ2-5|TRBV7-9|once|17
CASSSQGGRDSQETQYF
>TRBD1|TRBJ1-3|TRBV6-1|-|15
CASTTDRVSGNTIYF
>TRBD2|TRBJ2-7|TRBV2|-|18
CASTGQGLADLLSYEQYF
>-|TRBJ1-1|TRBV12-5|-|13
CASGVGGNTEAFF
>-|TRBJ1-1|TRBV12-5|-|13
CASGSGRATEAFF
>-|TRBJ1-2|TRBV14|few|15
CASSQRAGRGYGYTF
>-|TRBJ1-3|TRBV7-9|-|16
CASSLGQPKAGNTIYF
>-|TRBJ2-1|TRBV6-5|-|14
CASILGGSYNEQFF
>TRBD1|TRBJ1-5|TRBV15|-|14
CATSRQGVNQPQHF
>-|TRBJ1-1|TRBV10-3|-|14
CAISESSTGRRAFF
>-|TRBJ2-5|TRBV18|-|15
CASSPRLGGQETQYF
>TRBD2|TRBJ2-1|TRBV9|-|17
CASSAGGQRGAYNEQFF
>TRBD1|TRBJ1-5|TRBV27|-|16
CASSLTGQGANQPQHF
>-|TRBJ1-5|TRBV5-1|-|15
CASSLGGYSNQPQHF
>TRBD1|TRBJ1-1|TRBV7-6|-|20
CASSLARVGRGLKDGTEAFF
>-|TRBJ2-7|TRBV5-5|-|13
CASSLASSYEQYF
>TRBD2|TRBJ2-3|TRBV2|-|16
CASSRLAGGGTDTQYF
>-|TRBJ1-1|TRBV6-5|once|13
CASSYIEGTEAFF
>-|TRBJ1-2|TRBV4-2|-|15
CASSQETSVSYGYTF
>TRBD1|TRBJ2-5|TRBV5-1|-|14
CASSLRDRGVTQYF